This T cell receptor (beta chain) was captured by sequencing in a study of cytomegalovirus exposure and HLA in healthy donors. Study summary: The study placed about 86% of its approximately 380 genotyped donors in the Caucasian-associated ancestry cluster. Overall study results and limits: A later analysis reportedly found that, within productive TCRs, an Asian-associated ancestry cluster had fewer N-insertions than the mean observed across the roughly 700 donors. Among TCR beta chains, those listed as cytomegalovirus-associated numbered under 200.

As regards this clone: The antigen remains unidentified.

Vbeta (60) and Jbeta (13) primers were used in the PCR. Source study methods: About 10 million of about 80 million unique TCR beta chains were shared, per a later count. Some clones are missing from TCRdb's copy, which holds only in-frame ones; the method was immunoSEQ multiplex PCR. V and J calls plus clone size are reproduced from that table; the DNA served to infer D and trimming. The data contain roughly 55,000 clones, 81% of them seen just once; the ten biggest clones take up about 2.3%. The CDR3 is made up of 13 amino acids. Trimming removed 2 bases from V and 10 bases from J; junction bases left unmatched: 5. Germline V gene sequence: CDR1 MNHEY, CDR2 SVGAGI.

This sequence joins TRBV6-5 and TRBJ1-2; 9 positions agree with TRBD1. The sample was PBMCs. The receptor comes from a boy aged 5-17 years in good health and CMV-seropositive. Here the CDR3 reads CASSYGTGSFYTF. The CDR3 bases are TGTGCCAGCAGTTACGGGACAGGGTCCTTCTACACCTTC.